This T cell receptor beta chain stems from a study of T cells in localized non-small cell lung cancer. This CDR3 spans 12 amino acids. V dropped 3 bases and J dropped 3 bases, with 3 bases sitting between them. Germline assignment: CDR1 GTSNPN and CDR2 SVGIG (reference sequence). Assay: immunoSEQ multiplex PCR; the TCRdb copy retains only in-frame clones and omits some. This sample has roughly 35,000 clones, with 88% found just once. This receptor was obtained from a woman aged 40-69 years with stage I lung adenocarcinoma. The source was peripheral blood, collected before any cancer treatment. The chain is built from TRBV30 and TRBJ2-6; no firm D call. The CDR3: CAWSVGANVLTF. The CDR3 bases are TGTGCCTGGAGCGTTGGGGCCAACGTCCTGACTTTC.